This is a list of T cell receptor beta chains from one sample in a study of cytomegalovirus exposure and HLA in healthy donors. Sequencing was performed with immunoSEQ multiplex PCR; in TCRdb, only in-frame clones are kept and a portion is missing. The data show about 150,000 clones, over 70% seen once. Sequenced: PBMCs. All receptors come from a man aged 25 to 40 in good health and CMV-seropositive. The CDR3 runs from the conserved cysteine through the conserved F or W.

V	J	CDR3
TRBV27	TRBJ1-1	CASSFGKNTEAFF
TRBV23-1	TRBJ1-1	CASSPRKPENTEAFF
TRBV15	TRBJ2-1	CATSRERQAAEQFF
TRBV7-9	TRBJ2-7	CASSLLVGSYEQYF
TRBV5-1	TRBJ2-5	CASRNYQETQYF
TRBV4-1	TRBJ2-3	CASSQFPTSGNTDTQYF
TRBV15	TRBJ2-1	CATSGSGIEQFF
TRBV23-1	TRBJ2-7	CASSQVARTGGYEQYF
TRBV6-6	TRBJ1-6	CASSYEPYNSPLHF
TRBV2	TRBJ1-1	CASRRTVSGTEAFF
TRBV14	TRBJ1-6	CASSQEKGNNSPLHF
TRBV4-2	TRBJ2-7	CASSQDVTGTGAGYEQYF
TRBV7-6	TRBJ2-1	CASSPLSGSARGNEQFF
TRBV4-2	TRBJ1-5	CASSQGRADNQPQHF
TRBV29-1	TRBJ2-5	CSVEGGQLEQYF
TRBV5-1	TRBJ1-4	CASSPGVEEKLFF
TRBV9	TRBJ1-3	CASSVGPGQGRNTIYF
TRBV7-6	TRBJ2-1	CASSQRGYNEQFF
TRBV27	TRBJ2-4	CASSLSGLVKNIQYF
TRBV7-6	TRBJ2-1	CASGLGGRAFYDEQFF
TRBV10-3	TRBJ2-3	CAISVAGTGADTQYF
TRBV15	TRBJ1-1	CATSREEGLAFF
TRBV27	TRBJ2-7	CASSFEPGSYEQYF
TRBV14	TRBJ2-7	CASSYLLAGVGEQYF
TRBV18	TRBJ1-1	CASSRQGLLGNTEAFF
TRBV30	TRBJ2-4	CAWSGLAASQGIQYF
TRBV9	TRBJ1-1	CASSVYGQGFEGTEAFF
TRBV5-1	TRBJ2-5	CASSPRTGGEETQYF
TRBV28	TRBJ2-1	CASSLVTEATHNEQFF
TRBV28	TRBJ2-1	CASRQPGARGEQFF
TRBV9	TRBJ2-7	CASSRQGSEEQYF
TRBV2	TRBJ1-4	CASRRDRGFEKLFF
TRBV5-8	TRBJ2-5	CASSPGVVRNAGSQETQYF
TRBV6-5	TRBJ1-2	CASSYATGSYYGYTF
TRBV28	TRBJ1-6	CASSVGSRGYSPLHF
TRBV6-7	TRBJ2-7	CASRAGLAGVRYEQYF
TRBV7-2	TRBJ2-1	CASSENPTSGWKNEQFF
TRBV28	TRBJ2-7	CASSPTSNEQYF
TRBV13	TRBJ2-7	CASSIRDRVDEQYF